The rows below give T cell receptor beta chains drawn from one sample of a study of blood T cell repertoires in COVID-19. Profiling relied on immunoSEQ multiplex PCR, and the TCRdb table lists in-frame clones only, not all of them. This table holds just under 55,000 clones, around nine tenths found once. The specimen sequenced was peripheral blood. Receptor source: a woman between 35 and 50 years old with active COVID-19. CDR3s include the opening cysteine and the closing phenylalanine or tryptophan.

v_call: TRBV6-2/TRBV6-3; j_call: TRBJ2-2; cdr3_aa: CASSYWLQKNTGELFF
v_call: TRBV28; j_call: TRBJ1-2; cdr3_aa: CASRARDRDGYTF
v_call: TRBV11-3; j_call: TRBJ2-7; cdr3_aa: CASSSVRRSSYEQYF
v_call: TRBV5-1; j_call: TRBJ2-7; cdr3_aa: CASSFRPQGEASYEQYF
v_call: TRBV7-9; j_call: TRBJ1-2; cdr3_aa: CASSPKPGTSPGSYYGYTF
v_call: TRBV18; j_call: TRBJ1-4; cdr3_aa: CASSSLVPGSNEKLFF
v_call: TRBV7-9; j_call: TRBJ1-1; cdr3_aa: CASSSIGGLTEAFF
v_call: TRBV18; j_call: TRBJ2-1; cdr3_aa: CASSPTSGGLNEQFF
v_call: TRBV19; j_call: TRBJ2-3; cdr3_aa: CASSISGGTGQGTDTQYF
v_call: TRBV25-1; j_call: TRBJ1-5; cdr3_aa: CASSETGYNQPQHF
v_call: TRBV6-6; j_call: TRBJ2-7; cdr3_aa: CASSYSARYSYEQYF
v_call: TRBV7-2; j_call: TRBJ1-5; cdr3_aa: CASSLTRNQPQHF
v_call: TRBV6-5; j_call: TRBJ1-5; cdr3_aa: CASSLDRVGQPQHF
v_call: TRBV27; j_call: TRBJ1-5; cdr3_aa: CATSAGTGLHGQPQHF
v_call: TRBV11-2; j_call: TRBJ2-7; cdr3_aa: CASSTLVGTGVYEQYF
v_call: TRBV6-5; j_call: TRBJ2-7; cdr3_aa: CASSYSGRDHSEQYF
v_call: TRBV28; j_call: TRBJ1-5; cdr3_aa: CASNIQNNQPQHF
v_call: TRBV5-4; j_call: TRBJ2-1; cdr3_aa: CASSLGTNYNEQFF
v_call: TRBV28; j_call: TRBJ2-7; cdr3_aa: CASSASGTGGREQYF
v_call: TRBV7-9; j_call: TRBJ1-5; cdr3_aa: CASSPSGQGEGQPQHF
v_call: TRBV5-8; j_call: TRBJ1-3; cdr3_aa: CASSLGQGTGNTIYF
v_call: TRBV30; j_call: TRBJ2-3; cdr3_aa: CAWRSSGGFWIGDTQYF
v_call: TRBV18; j_call: TRBJ1-3; cdr3_aa: CASSPPVGVTRTGNTIYF
v_call: TRBV7-6; j_call: TRBJ1-4; cdr3_aa: CASSIGAAANEKLFF
v_call: TRBV18; j_call: TRBJ2-7; cdr3_aa: CASSPGASYEQYF
v_call: TRBV14; j_call: TRBJ1-1; cdr3_aa: CASSQAGRGLGAFF
v_call: TRBV5-5; j_call: TRBJ1-2; cdr3_aa: CASSLTGGGGYTF
v_call: TRBV5-1; j_call: TRBJ1-3; cdr3_aa: CASSLPGGGNTIYF
v_call: TRBV2; j_call: TRBJ1-1; cdr3_aa: CASRPDRLGSEAFF
v_call: TRBV28; j_call: TRBJ1-2; cdr3_aa: CVSSQVDLNYGYTF
v_call: TRBV20-1; j_call: TRBJ1-2; cdr3_aa: CSASYRDYGYTF
v_call: TRBV19; j_call: TRBJ1-5; cdr3_aa: CASSTKQGAGNQPQHF
v_call: TRBV25-1; j_call: TRBJ1-1; cdr3_aa: CASSEMGRLGDTEAFF
v_call: TRBV19; j_call: TRBJ2-5; cdr3_aa: CASSQGGQETQYF
v_call: TRBV19; j_call: TRBJ1-2; cdr3_aa: CASSMNRGQGYTF
v_call: TRBV7-8; j_call: TRBJ2-2; cdr3_aa: CASRPQGNTGELFF
v_call: TRBV5-6; j_call: TRBJ2-1; cdr3_aa: CASSRITDEQFF
v_call: TRBV7-2; j_call: TRBJ1-5; cdr3_aa: CASTAGGEQPQHF
v_call: TRBV19; j_call: TRBJ2-7; cdr3_aa: CASSPRGERYEQYF
v_call: TRBV11-3; j_call: TRBJ1-2; cdr3_aa: CASSSRTGLNYGYTF
v_call: TRBV5-4; j_call: TRBJ2-6; cdr3_aa: CASSLSGRQYYSGANVLTF
v_call: TRBV15; j_call: TRBJ1-2; cdr3_aa: CATSRDRDYGYTF
v_call: TRBV12-5; j_call: TRBJ2-3; cdr3_aa: CASAIYGTDTQYF
v_call: TRBV5-6; j_call: TRBJ2-5; cdr3_aa: CASSLGTSGVETQYF
v_call: TRBV28; j_call: TRBJ1-5; cdr3_aa: CASSWTLAYNQPQHF
v_call: TRBV28; j_call: TRBJ2-1; cdr3_aa: CASSLGGVRNNEQFF
v_call: TRBV2; j_call: TRBJ2-7; cdr3_aa: CASSVGLARNYEQYF
v_call: TRBV11-3; j_call: TRBJ2-2; cdr3_aa: CASSLDSTGELFF
v_call: TRBV18; j_call: TRBJ2-1; cdr3_aa: CASSPSYEQFF
v_call: TRBV18; j_call: TRBJ1-1; cdr3_aa: CASSPLLGLVDTEAFF
v_call: TRBV4-1; j_call: TRBJ2-3; cdr3_aa: CASNPIAGGSTDTQYF
v_call: TRBV19; j_call: TRBJ2-3; cdr3_aa: CASSIRASGGADTQYF
v_call: TRBV7-2; j_call: TRBJ1-2; cdr3_aa: CASSLTANYGYTF
v_call: TRBV30; j_call: TRBJ2-7; cdr3_aa: CAWSVQGTGQGEQYF
v_call: TRBV18; j_call: TRBJ1-6; cdr3_aa: CASSLGRENNSPLHF